This TCR beta chain originates from a study of Ad26.COV2.S vaccination and SARS-CoV-2 variants. Study at large: As a participant in COV1001, the donor was in the Ad26.COV2.S trial arm.

This clone has a handful of counts. The germline gives CDR1 MDHEN, CDR2 SYDVKM. CDR3 length: 12 residues. Trimming at V came to 6 bases and at J to 5 bases, leaving 3 bases not matched to a gene. Profiled with immunoSEQ multiplex PCR; TCRdb holds only in-frame clones, not every one. The table has 300,000 to 400,000 clones, around four fifths seen once. Treatment indicated: 19 received Ad26.COV2.S at low or high dose, single or two shots; several received placebo; per-sample allocation not given. At day 63 after the first vaccine or placebo injection, samples were drawn. The chain uses TRBV28 and TRBJ1-2; 7 nucleotides agree with TRBD1. The source is a person between 18 and 59 years old who received the Ad26.COV2.S COVID-19 vaccine or a placebo. The material sequenced was peripheral blood, taken in a trial of Ad26.COV2.S vaccine versus placebo. The CDR3 region has the DNA TGTGCCAGCAGGGCAGGGGGATATGGCTACACCTTC. Its protein product is CASRAGGYGYTF.